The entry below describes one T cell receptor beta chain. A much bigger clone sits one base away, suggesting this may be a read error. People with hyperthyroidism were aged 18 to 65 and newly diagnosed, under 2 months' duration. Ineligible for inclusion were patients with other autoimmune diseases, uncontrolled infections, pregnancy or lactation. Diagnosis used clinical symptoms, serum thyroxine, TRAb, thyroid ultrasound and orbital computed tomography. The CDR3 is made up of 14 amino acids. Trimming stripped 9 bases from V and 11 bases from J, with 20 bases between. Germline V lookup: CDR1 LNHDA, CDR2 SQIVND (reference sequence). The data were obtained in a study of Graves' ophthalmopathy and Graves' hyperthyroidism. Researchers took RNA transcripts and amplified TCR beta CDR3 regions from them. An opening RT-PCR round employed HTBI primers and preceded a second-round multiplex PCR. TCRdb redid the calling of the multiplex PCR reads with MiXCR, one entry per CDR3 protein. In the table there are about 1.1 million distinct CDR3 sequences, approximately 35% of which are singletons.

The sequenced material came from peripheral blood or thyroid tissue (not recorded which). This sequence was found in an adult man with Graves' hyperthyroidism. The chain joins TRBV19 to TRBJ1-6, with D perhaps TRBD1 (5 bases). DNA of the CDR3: TGTGCCAGCCAACCAGGGTTGAGTACTCCACCCCTCCACTTT. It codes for CASQPGLSTPPLHF.